This T cell receptor (beta chain) was recorded in a study of beta chain features in type 1 diabetes. Remarks on this clone: What it binds is unknown.

Study conclusions and caveats: Among patients, naive, central memory and Treg TCRB repertoires appeared more similar than among healthy donors. Shortening that was moderate but significant affected the TCRB CDR3s of Type 1 diabetes patients in all four CD4+ subsets.

The CDR3 runs to 14 residues. Germline V gene data show CDR1 as SEHNR and CDR2 as FQNEAQ (reference sequence). The whole isolated RNA underwent reverse transcription, so sequencing captured expressed TCRB transcripts. Using immunoSEQ multiplex PCR, the repertoire was profiled, and TCRdb retains in-frame clones only, with some absent. The sample holds tens of thousands of clones; 50% to 55% are singletons and the top ten take roughly 2.6%. The receptor comes from a woman in her 40s with type 1 diabetes. V usage is TRBV7-9 and J usage is TRBJ2-5; 8 bases are shared with TRBD1. With the DNA end fitting TRBJ2-7 better, the J assignment may be wrong. Sequencing was performed on Tregs from blood. Here the CDR3 DNA reads TGTGCCAGCAGCTCAACCGGGACAGGCTACGAGCAGTACTTC. This codes for CASSSTGTGYEQYF.